This TCR beta chain was sequenced during a study of radiotherapy plus CTLA-4 blockade in lung cancer. Overall study context: Objective responses were observed in less than 20% of patients, and disease control was achieved by roughly 30%. Study outcomes and limitations: Reports state that early shifts in blood T cell clones, with interferon-beta, best predicted response. There was expansion of tumor-derived TCR clones in blood after radiotherapy plus ipilimumab.

V lost 3 bases, J lost 5 bases, and 10 bases stayed unmatched. The germline V gene has CDR1 SQVTM and CDR2 ANQGSEA. This CDR3 contains 15 residues. Using immunoSEQ multiplex PCR, the repertoire was profiled, and TCRdb retains in-frame clones only, with some absent. Here the sample spans under 65,000 clones, around 75% being singletons. This clone was counted a single time. The target antigen is unknown. This clonotype was obtained from a human donor with non-small cell lung cancer who had a complete response to radiotherapy plus ipilimumab. The V gene is TRBV29-1, the J gene TRBJ2-1, with 7 bases aligning to TRBD2. The sequences come from peripheral blood, collected from a patient treated with radiotherapy plus ipilimumab. CDR3 residues: CSVDVREVPHNEQFF. The DNA of the CDR3 is TGCAGCGTTGATGTCCGGGAGGTCCCCCACAATGAGCAGTTCTTC.